Listed below are T cell receptor beta chains from one sample, sequenced in a study of neoadjuvant nivolumab and ipilimumab in lung cancer. Assay used: immunoSEQ multiplex PCR; TCRdb lists only in-frame clones, some missing. In the table there are about 3,600 clones, about 71% of which are singletons. Sequenced material: peripheral blood, taken after neoadjuvant nivolumab, alone or with ipilimumab, at or shortly before surgery. These receptors all stem from an adult with non-small cell lung cancer. CDR3s include the opening cysteine and the closing phenylalanine or tryptophan. The D gene is left open where the match is weak. Rows give clone size only sometimes, using once, few, many, or a class for an expanded clone.

d_gene,j_gene,abundance,v_gene,CDR3nt,CDR3aa
TRBD1,TRBJ2-5,NA,TRBV7-2,TGTGCCAGCAGCTTCCCCGGACAGGGGAAGACCCAGTACTTC,CASSFPGQGKTQYF
NA,TRBJ2-5,NA,TRBV7-9,TGTGCCAGCAGCTTAGCGCAGGGGCGCGAGGAGACCCAGTACTTC,CASSLAQGREETQYF
TRBD2,TRBJ2-3,NA,TRBV11-3,TGTGCCAGCAGCCGGACTAGCGGGAGTCCCGATACGCAGTATTTT,CASSRTSGSPDTQYF
NA,TRBJ2-6,NA,TRBV27,TGTGCCAGCAGTAGCGGGACAGGCCTCTCTGGGGCCAACGTCCTGACTTTC,CASSSGTGLSGANVLTF
TRBD1,TRBJ1-1,NA,TRBV7-2,TGTGCCAGCAGCCTAAGACAGGGGGATGTAGCTTTCTTT,CASSLRQGDVAFF
NA,TRBJ1-1,NA,TRBV28,TGTGCCAGCAGTTTCCCGGGACCCCTCTTCGGGACTGAAGCTTTCTTT,CASSFPGPLFGTEAFF
NA,TRBJ2-3,NA,TRBV7-7,TGTGCTAGCAGCCCGGGGAGTACAGATACGCAGTATTTT,CASSPGSTDTQYF
NA,TRBJ2-3,NA,TRBV10-3,TGTGCCATCAGTGAGTCCGGCCTAGTGAACACAGATACGCAGTATTTT,CAISESGLVNTDTQYF
NA,TRBJ1-1,few,TRBV19,TGTGCCAGTACTGACACGGCCGCTGAAGCTTTCTTT,CASTDTAAEAFF
NA,TRBJ2-3,NA,TRBV20-1,TGCAGTGCTAGCCCGGATACGCAGTATTTT,CSASPDTQYF
TRBD2,TRBJ2-3,NA,TRBV19,TGTGCCAGTAGTGCCCAGGGACTAGCGGGGAATTCAGGGACAGATACGCAGTATTTT,CASSAQGLAGNSGTDTQYF
TRBD2,TRBJ2-7,NA,TRBV14,TGTGCCAGCAGCCAACTAAATAGCGGGAGCTCCTACGAGCAGTACTTC,CASSQLNSGSSYEQYF
TRBD2,TRBJ2-1,NA,TRBV30,TGTGCCTGGAGATCGACTAGCGGGAAATATGAGCAGTTCTTC,CAWRSTSGKYEQFF
NA,TRBJ2-3,NA,TRBV28,TGTGCCAGCAGTTTATGGGATACGCAGTATTTT,CASSLWDTQYF
NA,TRBJ1-5,NA,TRBV4-1,TGCGCCAGCAGCCAAGTCCCCTCGGGGCCCCAGCATTTT,CASSQVPSGPQHF
TRBD2,TRBJ2-1,NA,TRBV6-1,TGTGCCAGCAGTGAAGCGAGAGGGACTAGCGGGAGGCGTACTGAGCAGTTCTTC,CASSEARGTSGRRTEQFF
TRBD1,TRBJ1-1,NA,TRBV7-9,TGTGCCAGCAGCCCGACAGGGCGGGGGAACACTGAAGCTTTCTTT,CASSPTGRGNTEAFF
TRBD2,TRBJ2-7,NA,TRBV2,TGTGCCAGCATTGGGCGGGAGGTCTACGAGCAGTACTTC,CASIGREVYEQYF
TRBD2,TRBJ2-5,NA,TRBV4-1,TGCGCCAGCAGCCAAGAAACTAGCGGGAGTTTGCACCAAGAGACCCAGTACTTC,CASSQETSGSLHQETQYF
NA,TRBJ2-3,few,TRBV27,TGTGCCAGCAGTTCCGCGGAGGTGGGCACAGATACGCAGTATTTT,CASSSAEVGTDTQYF
TRBD1,TRBJ1-1,NA,TRBV19,TGTGCCAGTAGTATAGTAGGGGGCGTCACTGAAGCTTTCTTT,CASSIVGGVTEAFF
TRBD1,TRBJ2-5,NA,TRBV9,TGTGCCAGCAGCGTAGGTTTTGGGACAGGCGAAATACAAGAGACCCAGTACTTC,CASSVGFGTGEIQETQYF
NA,TRBJ2-1,once,TRBV28,TGTGCCAGCAGTTTCTTGACAGATTACAATGAGCAGTTCTTC,CASSFLTDYNEQFF
TRBD2,TRBJ2-1,NA,TRBV7-8,TGTGCCAGCAGCTTAAGAGGACTAGCGGGGGATGAGCAGTTCTTC,CASSLRGLAGDEQFF
NA,TRBJ2-3,NA,TRBV6-5,TGTGCCAGCAGTGCCCAGGGGAGGGAGACAGATACGCAGTATTTT,CASSAQGRETDTQYF
NA,TRBJ2-1,NA,TRBV5-4,TGTGCCAGCAGCTTGCAGGGCCTAGCAGCTTTCAATGAGCAGTTCTTC,CASSLQGLAAFNEQFF
NA,TRBJ1-1,NA,TRBV7-6,TGTGCCAGCAGCTTAAATCTGGGAGGGAACACTGAAGCTTTCTTT,CASSLNLGGNTEAFF
TRBD1,TRBJ1-1,NA,TRBV7-8,TGTGCCAGCAGCTCCGGACAGGGCCTCGTGAACACTGAAGCTTTCTTT,CASSSGQGLVNTEAFF
NA,TRBJ2-1,NA,TRBV30,TGTGCCTGGAGAGGACCCCGCTCCTACAATGAGCAGTTCTTC,CAWRGPRSYNEQFF
NA,TRBJ2-1,large,TRBV7-3,TGTGCCAGCAGCTTATCTGAGCTCAATGAGCAGTTCTTC,CASSLSELNEQFF
NA,TRBJ2-1,NA,TRBV21-1,TGTGCCAGCAGCCCTAGACGGGTGTATGAGCAGTTCTTC,CASSPRRVYEQFF
NA,TRBJ2-3,NA,TRBV30,TGTGCCTGGAGTACCGGGAAGCCCGGAACAGATACGCAGTATTTT,CAWSTGKPGTDTQYF
TRBD2,TRBJ2-3,NA,TRBV11-2,TGTGCCAGCAGCTTAACCCCCCTGGGGGCGGGAGGATCAGATACGCAGTATTTT,CASSLTPLGAGGSDTQYF
TRBD2,TRBJ2-5,NA,TRBV13,TGTGCCAGCAGCTCTCACCAGTCGGGGACTAGGGAGACCCAGTACTTC,CASSSHQSGTRETQYF
NA,TRBJ1-2,NA,TRBV5-6,TGTGCCAGCAGCTTGGATCCTGTTAACTATGGCTACACCTTC,CASSLDPVNYGYTF
NA,TRBJ2-7,few,TRBV2,TGTGCCAGCAGTGAATGGGACGTTACGTTC,CASSEWDVTF
NA,TRBJ2-7,NA,TRBV7-2,TGTGCCAGCAGCTTCCCCACCCCCTACGAGCAGTACTTC,CASSFPTPYEQYF
NA,TRBJ2-6,NA,TRBV7-3,TGTGCCAGCAGCTCATGGATCTCTGGGGCCAACGTCCTGACTTTC,CASSSWISGANVLTF
NA,TRBJ1-2,few,TRBV28,TGTGCCAGCAGTTTCTACAGGGCCGACGCTAACTATGGCTACACCTTC,CASSFYRADANYGYTF
NA,TRBJ2-4,NA,TRBV5-1,TGCGCCAGCAGCTTAGACCGCCAGGACATTCAGTACTTC,CASSLDRQDIQYF
NA,TRBJ1-1,NA,TRBV7-9,TGTGCCAGCAGCTTAGCGGGGACGAGAGCTGAAGCTTTCTTT,CASSLAGTRAEAFF
NA,TRBJ2-7,NA,TRBV7-2,TGTGCCAGCAGCTTAATAGGCAGCATCGAGCAGTACTTC,CASSLIGSIEQYF
NA,TRBJ2-1,few,TRBV19,TGTGCCAGTAGCTCACAGGCTAACAATGAGCAGTTCTTC,CASSSQANNEQFF
NA,TRBJ1-5,NA,TRBV30,TGTGCCTGGAGTGTACCAGGGCAGGGAGTTTTGGGAAGCAATCAGCCCCAGCATTTT,CAWSVPGQGVLGSNQPQHF
TRBD2,TRBJ2-3,NA,TRBV18,TGTGCCAGCTCATCGGGACTAGCGGGCACAGATACGCAGTATTTT,CASSSGLAGTDTQYF
NA,TRBJ2-2,NA,TRBV5-4,TGTGCCAGCAGCTTGAACGGGGGCAACACCGGGGAGCTGTTTTTT,CASSLNGGNTGELFF
NA,TRBJ2-5,NA,TRBV11-3,TGTGCCAGCAGCCTTGGGGCCAAGTCCGTGGAGACCCAGTACTTC,CASSLGAKSVETQYF
TRBD1,TRBJ1-5,NA,TRBV15,TGTGCCACCAGCAGAGAGAGGACAGGTCCCAATTATAGCAATCAGCCCCAGCATTTT,CATSRERTGPNYSNQPQHF
TRBD1,TRBJ2-3,NA,TRBV28,TGTGCCAGCAGTTCTCGGGACAGGGGATCAGATACGCAGTATTTT,CASSSRDRGSDTQYF
NA,TRBJ1-2,once,TRBV7-2,TGTGCCAGCAGCCTAAGAACCCCAGGGGACTATGGCTACACCTTC,CASSLRTPGDYGYTF
NA,TRBJ2-7,NA,TRBV28,TGTGCCAGCAGTTTGCCAGGCTATAGCTCCTACGAGCAGTACTTC,CASSLPGYSSYEQYF
TRBD1,TRBJ1-1,NA,TRBV9,TGTGCCAGCACCTTGACAGGGACCCCCATGAACACTGAAGCTTTCTTT,CASTLTGTPMNTEAFF
TRBD1,TRBJ2-1,large,TRBV4-1,TGCGCCAGCGGAAACAGGGGCTATGAGCAGTTCTTC,CASGNRGYEQFF
NA,TRBJ1-2,NA,TRBV6-1,TGTGCCAGCAGTGAAGGACCAGCTGGGAATGGCTACACCTTC,CASSEGPAGNGYTF